This TCR beta chain came from a study of shared clonotypes between healthy human individuals. About the research overall: Three CD4 naive, three CD4 memory, two CD8 naive and one CD8 memory plate were used per donor.

Donors, healthy HIV-negative adults, lacked recent acute infections or vaccinations. Between the trimmed V and J ends, which lost 0 bases and 2 bases, there was a span of 7 bases. The CDR3 runs 15 residues. Germline V gene data show CDR1 as MGHRA and CDR2 as YSYEKL. As originally analysed: Because ImmunoSEQ provided only junction sequences with no quality scores, the filtering differed. The method was immunoSEQ multiplex PCR; TCRdb's version includes in-frame clones alone and lacks a portion of them. V, J and clone size are taken as reported in that table, and D and trimming were inferred from the DNA itself. The data hold more than 850,000 clones, with around three quarters observed a single time.

The chain uses TRBV4-1 and TRBJ1-4; D gene unclear. The receptor was derived from a man aged 18-30 years in good health. Some clones in this sample may be carry-over from other donors' samples. Sequenced sample: memory CD4+ T cells from PBMCs. Regarding subset: CD45RA-negative fraction. The CDR3 spells CASSQDDSTNEKLFF. Written as DNA, the CDR3 is TGCGCCAGCAGCCAAGATGATTCCACTAATGAAAAACTGTTTTTT.